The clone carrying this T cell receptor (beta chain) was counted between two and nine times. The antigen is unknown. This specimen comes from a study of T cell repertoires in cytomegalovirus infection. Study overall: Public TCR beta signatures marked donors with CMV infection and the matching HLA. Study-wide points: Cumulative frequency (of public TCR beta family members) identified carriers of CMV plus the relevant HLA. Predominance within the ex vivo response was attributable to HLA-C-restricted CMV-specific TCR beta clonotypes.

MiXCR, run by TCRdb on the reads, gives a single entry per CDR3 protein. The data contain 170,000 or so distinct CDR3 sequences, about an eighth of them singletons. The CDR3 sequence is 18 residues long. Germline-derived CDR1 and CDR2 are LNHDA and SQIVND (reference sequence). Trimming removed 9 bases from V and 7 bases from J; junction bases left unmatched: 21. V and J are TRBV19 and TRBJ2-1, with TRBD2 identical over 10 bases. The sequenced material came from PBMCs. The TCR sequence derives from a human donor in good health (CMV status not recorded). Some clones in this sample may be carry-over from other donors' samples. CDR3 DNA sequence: TGTGCCAGCAAAACTTCGGCAGGGCTAGCGGGAGTCGTTAATGAGCAGTTCTTC. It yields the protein CASKTSAGLAGVVNEQFF.